These 21 T cell receptor beta chains were all obtained from the same sample, sequenced in a study of OX40 agonist ivuxolimab in advanced cancers. Using immunoSEQ multiplex PCR, the repertoire was profiled, and TCRdb retains in-frame clones only, with some absent. The table has about 46,000 clones, about four fifths seen once. This specimen consisted of CD4+ or CD8+ T cells sorted from blood, obtained in a trial of the OX40 agonist ivuxolimab. The receptors here all came from an adult with an advanced solid tumor such as melanoma, head and neck, liver or kidney cancer.

V usage is TRBV5-8 and J usage is TRBJ2-1, with D possibly matching TRBD2 (5 bases). V lost 0 bases, J lost 4 bases, and 11 bases lay in between. CDR1 is SGHTS and CDR2 is YDEGEE in the germline V gene. CDR3 length: 15 residues. The CDR3 protein is CASSLAGSGYNEQFF. As DNA, the CDR3 is TGTGCCAGCAGCTTGGCGGGGTCCGGGTACAATGAGCAGTTCTTC.

V gene TRBV5-6 combines with J gene TRBJ2-3, with D unclear. CDR1 and CDR2 (germline): SGHDT, YYEEEE. The V and J ends lost 4 bases and 5 bases respectively, with 11 bases between them. The CDR3 runs 13 residues. Here the CDR3 reads CASSPTPRDTQYF. Here the CDR3 DNA reads TGTGCCAGCAGCCCGACCCCTAGAGATACGCAGTATTTT. Together with reference TRBV5-6 and TRBJ2-3, the CDR3 gives the full variable domain: DAGVTQSPTHLIKTRGQQVTLRCSPKSGHDTVSWYQQALGQGPQFIFQYYEEEERQRGNFPDRFSGHQFPNYSSELNVNALLLGDSALYLCASSPTPRDTQYFGPGTRLTVL.

This chain uses TRBV2 with TRBJ1-2; perhaps TRBD1 as D (6 bases). Germline V lookup: CDR1 SNHLY, CDR2 FYNNEI. Trimming took 4 bases from V and 2 from J, leaving 8 bases between them. The CDR3 is made up of 13 amino acids. CDR3 amino acids: CASSATGNYGYTF. CDR3 nucleotide sequence: TGTGCCAGCAGTGCTACAGGGAACTATGGCTACACCTTC.

The chain combines TRBV5-4 with TRBJ1-3, with unresolved D. Germline V CDR1 and CDR2: SGHNT, YYREEE (reference sequence). The CDR3 loop spans 14 amino acids. Trimming took 4 bases from V and 4 from J, leaving 12 bases between them. The CDR3 here is CASSRPGRGNTIYF. CDR3 coding DNA: TGTGCCAGCAGCCGGCCCGGGCGCGGAAACACCATATATTTT.

This chain joins TRBV19 and TRBJ2-3; TRBD2 aligns across 9 bases. This CDR3 spans 14 amino acids. CDR1 is LNHDA, CDR2 SQIVND, per germline (reference sequence). The junction had 9 bases not matched to a gene; V was cut back by 10 bases and J by 4 bases. CDR3: CATSPGGGADTQYF. Here the CDR3 DNA reads TGTGCCACCTCCCCGGGCGGGGGGGCAGATACGCAGTATTTT.

The rearrangement joins TRBV12-5 to TRBJ2-2; D tentatively fits TRBD1 or TRBD2 (5 bases each). Germline CDR1 LGHNT, CDR2 FRNRAP. The CDR3 has 15 residues. Trimming cost V 6 bases and J 4 bases, with 15 bases left between them. CDR3 region: CASGMGRLFTGELFF. The DNA for the CDR3 is TGTGCTAGTGGAATGGGACGGTTGTTCACCGGGGAGCTGTTTTTT.

J is TRBJ2-5 and V is TRBV30, with TRBD1 identical over 8 bases. Looked up from germline, CDR1 is GTSNPN and CDR2 is SVGIG (reference sequence). The CDR3 is 13 amino acids. The V gene end was trimmed by 3 bases and the J gene end by 4 bases; junction bases not matched to a gene: 4. The CDR3 loop reads CAWSYDRGETQYF. The CDR3 region has the DNA TGTGCCTGGAGCTACGACAGGGGAGAGACCCAGTACTTC. Variable domain in full (rest from reference TRBV30 and TRBJ2-5): SQTIHQWPATLVQPVGSPLSLECTVEGTSNPNLYWYRQAAGRGLQLLFYSVGIGQISSEVPQNLSASRPQDRQFILSSKKLLLSDSGFYLCAWSYDRGETQYFGPGTRLLVL.

This rearrangement joins TRBV5-1 to TRBJ1-3; 8 nucleotides match TRBD1. Germline lookup yields CDR1 SGHRS and CDR2 YFSETQ. J lost 4 bases, V lost 4 bases, and 7 bases had no gene match. The CDR3 is made up of 15 amino acids. In nucleotides, the CDR3 is TGCGCCAGCAGCCCGACAGGGGCAAGAGGAAACACCATATATTTT. Amino acid sequence: CASSPTGARGNTIYF.

V is TRBV19 and J is TRBJ2-1, with 10 bases identical to TRBD2. The CDR3 totals 14 residues. Germline trimming cut 10 bases from V and 9 bases from J; bases unmatched to any gene: 12. The germline gives CDR1 LNHDA, CDR2 SQIVND (reference sequence). DNA of the CDR3: TGTGCCACTCGCAATAGCGGGGGGTGGACTGAGCAGTTCTTC. This sequence encodes CATRNSGGWTEQFF.

This chain links TRBV5-1 with TRBJ2-2; D possibly matches TRBD1 or TRBD2 (5 bases each). The CDR3 sequence is 14 residues long. Germline CDR1 reads SGHRS; CDR2 reads YFSETQ. The V and J ends lost 4 bases and 7 bases respectively, with 14 bases between them. The chain's CDR3 is CASSGGVQRGELFF. For the CDR3, the DNA is TGCGCCAGCAGCGGGGGAGTTCAGCGCGGGGAGCTGTTTTTT.

V gene TRBV7-9 combines with J gene TRBJ2-7; D is unclear. CDR1 is SEHNR, CDR2 FQNEAQ, per germline (reference sequence). The V gene lost 0 bases and the J gene lost 4 bases, with 10 bases spanning the gap. CDR3 length equals 14 residues. The CDR3 region has the DNA TGTGCCAGCAGCTTAGCAATGAAATTTTACGAGCAGTACTTC. Translation: CASSLAMKFYEQYF.

V gene TRBV30 combines with J gene TRBJ2-7; D possibly corresponds to TRBD2 (6 bases). Germline V gene sequence: CDR1 GTSNPN, CDR2 SVGIG (reference sequence). The CDR3 is 15 amino acids. V was pared by 3 bases and J by 0 bases, with 15 bases between. CDR3 amino acids: CAWRTGLPSSYEQYF. CDR3 sequence (DNA): TGTGCCTGGAGAACCGGACTACCGAGCTCCTACGAGCAGTACTTC.

This clone was observed a handful of times. J is TRBJ2-6 and V is TRBV4-3; D call uncertain. This CDR3 has 14 residues. Germline V gives CDR1 LGHNA, CDR2 YSLEER. The V gene lost 1 base and the J gene lost 4 bases, with 5 bases spanning the gap. The CDR3 here is CASSQVTGANVLTF. CDR3 nucleotides: TGCGCCAGCAGCCAAGTTACCGGGGCCAACGTCCTGACTTTC.

This chain uses TRBV27 with TRBJ2-1; 9 bases match TRBD2. The CDR3 sequence is 14 residues long. Germline lookup yields CDR1 MNHEY and CDR2 SMNVEV (reference sequence). V was clipped by 3 bases and J by 7 bases; unmatched bases: 4. The CDR3 loop is CASSLRGGENEQFF. In DNA, the CDR3 is TGTGCCAGCAGTTTGCGGGGGGGCGAAAATGAGCAGTTCTTC.

The chain joins TRBV4-2 to TRBJ1-5; a weak D match, TRBD1 (5 bases). Trimming stripped 1 base from V and 11 bases from J, with 21 bases between. The CDR3 has 16 amino acids. The germline gives CDR1 LGHNA, CDR2 YNFKEQ. The CDR3 nucleotides read TGTGCCAGCAGCCAAGTCAACGGGCAGGGCTCCACGGCCCAGCATTTT. This sequence encodes CASSQVNGQGSTAQHF.

The genes are TRBV7-9 and TRBJ2-1; 8 bases are a match to TRBD2. The CDR3 contains 13 residues. J lost 9 bases, V lost 5 bases, and 6 bases had no gene match. CDR1 is SEHNR and CDR2 is FQNEAQ in the germline V gene (reference sequence). CDR3 residues: CASSVAGGFEQFF. The CDR3 coding sequence is TGTGCCAGCAGCGTCGCGGGGGGCTTTGAGCAGTTCTTC.

This chain connects TRBV18 to TRBJ2-1; perhaps TRBD2 as D (6 bases). Germline V gene sequence: CDR1 KGHSH, CDR2 LQKENI. V was pared by 4 bases and J by 9 bases, with 13 bases between. The CDR3 loop spans 13 amino acids. The CDR3 DNA sequence: TGTGCCAGCTCACTGGGACTTGAAATTGAGCAGTTCTTC. This codes for CASSLGLEIEQFF. The whole variable domain, remainder taken from reference TRBV18 and TRBJ2-1, is NAGVMQNPRHLVRRRGQEARLRCSPMKGHSHVYWYRQLPEEGLKFMVYLQKENIIDESGMPKERFSAEFPKEGPSILRIQQVVRGDSAAYFCASSLGLEIEQFFGPGTRLTVL.

The CDR3 reads CASSPQGYQETQYF. The CDR3 coding sequence is TGTGCCAGCAGCCCACAGGGGTACCAAGAGACCCAGTACTTC. This rearrangement joins TRBV7-2 to TRBJ2-5; 7 bases map to TRBD1. V trimming: 5 bases; J trimming: 0 bases; junction bases outside the gene matches: 3. This CDR3 region has 14 residues. The germline CDR1 and CDR2 sequences are SGHTA and FQGNSA. Full variable domain (missing parts from reference TRBV7-2 and TRBJ2-5): GAGVSQSPSNKVTEKGKDVELRCDPISGHTALYWYRQSLGQGLEFLIYFQGNSAPDKSGLPSDRFSAERTGGSVSTLTIQRTQQEDSAVYLCASSPQGYQETQYFGPGTRLLVL.

This rearrangement joins TRBV27 to TRBJ2-7; 11 bases line up with TRBD1. The CDR3 length is 13 residues. The V gene end was trimmed by 7 bases and the J gene end by 5 bases; junction bases not matched to a gene: 4. Germline CDR1 and CDR2: MNHEY and SMNVEV (reference sequence). CDR3 sequence: CASTRTGGNEQYF. DNA for the CDR3: TGTGCCAGCACCAGGACAGGGGGCAACGAGCAGTACTTC.

The chain links TRBV18 to TRBJ2-6; tentative D call: TRBD2 (5 bases). The CDR3 extends over 14 amino acids. The germline V and J ends were trimmed by 11 bases and 1 base, with 12 bases remaining between them. Looked up from germline, CDR1 is KGHSH and CDR2 is LQKENI. CDR3 region: CASLSGSGANVLTF. CDR3 DNA sequence: TGTGCCTCACTCTCGGGATCTGGGGCCAACGTCCTGACTTTC. The full variable domain, its missing parts supplied by reference TRBV18 and TRBJ2-6, is NAGVMQNPRHLVRRRGQEARLRCSPMKGHSHVYWYRQLPEEGLKFMVYLQKENIIDESGMPKERFSAEFPKEGPSILRIQQVVRGDSAAYFCASLSGSGANVLTFGAGSRLTVL.

This rearrangement joins TRBV6-1 to TRBJ1-2; unclear D gene. This CDR3 spans 11 amino acids. Germline V gene lookup returns CDR1 MNHNS and CDR2 SASEGT. V lost 10 bases to trimming and J lost 10 bases, with 16 bases between them. Here the CDR3 DNA reads TGTGCCACCCGGTCCAATCTTGACTACACCTTC. Translated, it gives CATRSNLDYTF.